The present T cell receptor beta chain was sequenced within a study of blood T cell repertoires in COVID-19. Germline V gene lookup returns CDR1 SGHVS and CDR2 FQNEAQ. The CDR3 has 14 amino acids. Trimming cost V 6 bases and J 4 bases; bases outside gene matches: 6. This table comes from immunoSEQ multiplex PCR, and its TCRdb copy is limited to in-frame clones, with some not included. The table records 280,000 or so clones, about 83% of them present only once. Resolution of symptoms, clearance, or two negative PCRs was present in recovered Cohort 3 donors. The genes are TRBV7-8 and TRBJ2-7; 10 bases agree with TRBD1. The TCR originated in a woman aged 40-49 years who had recovered from COVID-19. The material sequenced was PBMCs or T cells enriched from blood (not recorded which). CDR3 bases: TGTGCCAGCAGTCCACCGGGACAGGGGTACGAGCAGTACTTC. Translation: CASSPPGQGYEQYF.